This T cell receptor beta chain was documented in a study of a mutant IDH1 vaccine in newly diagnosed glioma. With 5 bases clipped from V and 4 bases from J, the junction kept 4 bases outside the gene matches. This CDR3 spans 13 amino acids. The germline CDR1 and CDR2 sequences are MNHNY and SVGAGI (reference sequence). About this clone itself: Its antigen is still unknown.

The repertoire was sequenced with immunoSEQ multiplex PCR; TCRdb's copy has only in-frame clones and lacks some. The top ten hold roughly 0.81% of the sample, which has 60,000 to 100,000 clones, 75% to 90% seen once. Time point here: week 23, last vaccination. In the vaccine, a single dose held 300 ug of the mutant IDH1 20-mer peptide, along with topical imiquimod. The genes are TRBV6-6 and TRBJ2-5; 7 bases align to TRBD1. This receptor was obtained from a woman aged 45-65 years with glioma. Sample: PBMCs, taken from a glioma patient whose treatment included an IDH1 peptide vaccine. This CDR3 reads CASSQDRPETQYF. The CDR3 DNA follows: TGTGCCAGCAGTCAGGACAGGCCAGAGACCCAGTACTTC.